This TCR beta chain was profiled in a study of CD8+ T cells in alopecia areata. Treatment given: oral pan-JAK inhibitor, 5-10 mg twice daily. Extracted RNA was reverse transcribed into cDNA, the sequencing template. Method: immunoSEQ multiplex PCR; TCRdb's copy keeps in-frame clones and lacks some. The sample lists approximately 200,000 clones; around 43% were seen once. V dropped 3 bases and J dropped 0 bases, with 3 bases sitting between them. This CDR3 has 14 residues. Per the germline V gene, CDR1 is MGHDK and CDR2 is SYGVNS. The chain uses TRBV25-1 and TRBJ2-6; no reliable D call. This TCR was recovered from a human donor with alopecia areata. The starting material was CD4+ T cells sorted from blood, obtained at roughly week 36, from a patient treated with tofacitinib. The CDR3: CASSDSSGANVLTF. The CDR3 nucleotides read TGTGCCAGCAGTGACAGCTCTGGGGCCAACGTCCTGACTTTC.